The text below deals with one T cell receptor (beta chain). The antigen is unknown. This entry is derived from a study of PD-1 blockade in classical Hodgkin lymphoma. Germline CDR1 reads SGHVS; CDR2 reads FQNEAQ. CDR3 length: 16 residues. V lost 5 bases and J 0 bases, leaving 14 bases between the germline ends. Time point here: cycle 4 day 1 (C4D1), after less than 7 weeks of nivolumab. Every patient was affected by relapse after autologous stem cell transplantation, while exposure to brentuximab vedotin was not uniform. After PBMCs were thawed, their CD8+ T cells were isolated by magnetic negative selection. The assay was immunoSEQ multiplex PCR, and TCRdb's table has in-frame clones only and misses some. The sample lists 10,000 or so clones; 74% were seen once. Study conclusions and caveats: Baseline TCR diversity was reportedly lower in newly diagnosed patients than in healthy donors. It was reported as lower still in relapsed/refractory patients. Later analyses included only patients treated at least 1 year post-ASCT.

The sample was CD8+ T cells from blood, taken before the fourth cycle of nivolumab. The receptor's source is a human donor with classical Hodgkin lymphoma. The J gene is TRBJ1-5, the V gene TRBV7-8, with a tentative D call TRBD1 (5 bases). CDR3 sequence reads: CASSPAQGHSNQPQHF. The CDR3 DNA reads TGTGCCAGCAGCCCAGCCCAGGGTCATAGCAATCAGCCCCAGCATTTT.